These T cell receptor beta chains were read from a single sample in a study of circulating CD8 cells and anti-PD-1 response in melanoma. A single record per CDR3 protein comes from TCRdb applying MiXCR to the reads. The table has almost 300 distinct CDR3 sequences, about 10% seen once. The material sequenced was CD8+ T cells from PBMCs, taken at baseline or after one month of anti-PD-1 therapy (not recorded which). The receptors stem from a human donor with melanoma. Each CDR3 is given with its conserved first and last residue. The D gene is left open where the match is weak. Not every row has a clone size; where given, it reads once, few, many or a size class.

J,D,V,size,CDR3,DNA
TRBJ2-7,TRBD1,TRBV7-2,large,CASSEPGQGRYEQYF,TGTGCCAGCAGCGAACCGGGACAGGGTCGGTACGAGCAGTACTTC
TRBJ2-7,NA,TRBV28,large,CASRHPAGTYEQYF,TGTGCCAGCAGACATCCGGCAGGCACCTACGAGCAGTACTTC
TRBJ1-2,NA,TRBV27,large,CASSPHRGNGYTF,TGTGCCAGCAGTCCCCACCGGGGCAATGGCTACACCTTC
TRBJ1-1,NA,TRBV29-1,medium-sized,CSVVGESTEAFF,TGCAGCGTTGTGGGGGAGTCGACTGAAGCTTTCTTT
TRBJ2-1,TRBD2,TRBV19,few,CASSTLAEVSDEQLF,TGTGCCAGTAGTACACTAGCGGAAGTCTCAGATGAGCAGCTCTTC
TRBJ1-2,NA,TRBV6-6,medium-sized,CASSSGGEGAYGYTF,TGTGCCAGCAGTTCCGGGGGGGAGGGAGCCTATGGCTACACCTTC
TRBJ2-7,NA,TRBV6-2/TRBV6-3,NA,CASFSGSYEQYF,TGTGCCAGCTTCAGCGGATCCTACGAGCAGTACTTC
TRBJ2-7,NA,TRBV27,large,CASSLSQLPYEQYF,TGTGCCAGCAGTTTATCGCAGCTCCCCTACGAGCAGTACTTC
TRBJ2-3,NA,TRBV18,NA,CASAPTGYFGEQYF,TGTGCCAGCGCACCCACAGGGTACTTCGGCGAGCAGTATTTT
TRBJ2-7,NA,TRBV7-8,medium-sized,CASSLARPEQYF,TGTGCCAGCAGCTTAGCGCGGCCAGAGCAGTACTTC
TRBJ2-7,NA,TRBV20-1,large,CSARVENQYLGQYF,TGCAGTGCTAGGGTCGAGAACCAATATCTCGGGCAGTACTTC
TRBJ2-3,TRBD1,TRBV5-1,medium-sized,CASSLDRGISDTQYF,TGCGCCAGCAGCTTGGACAGGGGGATCTCGGATACGCAGTATTTT
TRBJ2-7,NA,TRBV4-3,large,CASSQGPFYEQYF,TGCGCCAGCAGCCAAGGACCCTTCTACGAGCAGTACTTC
TRBJ2-7,NA,TRBV19,medium-sized,CASSMGHGPYEQYF,TGTGCCAGTAGTATGGGACACGGACCCTACGAGCAGTACTTC
TRBJ2-3,NA,TRBV28,medium-sized,CASSFFSETSDEYF,TGTGCCAGCAGTTTTTTCTCAGAGACTTCCGATGAGTATTTT
TRBJ2-1,NA,TRBV5-8,NA,CASSLPSALNEQFF,TGTGCCAGCAGCTTGCCTAGCGCCTTGAATGAGCAGTTCTTC
TRBJ1-5,NA,TRBV4-2,few,CASSQEEGRSNQPQHF,TGTGCCAGCAGCCAAGAGGAGGGGCGCAGCAATCAGCCCCAGCATTTT
TRBJ2-1,NA,TRBV9,large,CASSVAGTYNEQFF,TGTGCCAGCAGCGTAGCAGGTACCTACAATGAGCAGTTCTTC
TRBJ2-2,NA,TRBV7-3,large,CASSLDLGHHPDTGELF,TGTGCCAGCAGCTTGGACCTGGGACACCACCCTGACACCGGGGAGCTGTTT
TRBJ2-1,TRBD2,TRBV20-1,medium-sized,CSAREPLAGGSYNEQFF,TGCAGTGCTAGAGAGCCACTAGCGGGAGGCTCCTACAATGAGCAGTTCTTC
TRBJ2-5,NA,TRBV27,large,CASTAPGQETQYF,TGTGCCAGCACCGCTCCAGGGCAAGAGACCCAGTACTTC
TRBJ2-3,NA,TRBV5-4,hyperexpanded,CASRIRGQEDTQYF,TGTGCCAGCAGAATCAGAGGGCAGGAGGATACGCAGTATTTT
TRBJ2-7,TRBD2,TRBV28,large,CASSLGGTGNEQYF,TGTGCCAGCAGCTTGGGAGGGACGGGGAACGAGCAGTACTTC
TRBJ2-2,TRBD2,TRBV7-8,medium-sized,CASSLPSGSELIGELFF,TGTGCCAGCAGCTTGCCTAGCGGGAGTGAGTTAATCGGGGAGCTGTTTTTT
TRBJ2-1,TRBD2,TRBV9,medium-sized,CASSVTRGTSGVIGQFF,TGTGCCAGCAGCGTAACTCGCGGGACTAGCGGGGTTATTGGGCAGTTCTTC
TRBJ1-5,NA,TRBV20-1,large,CSASWDSEGNQPQHF,TGCAGTGCCAGCTGGGACTCCGAGGGCAATCAGCCCCAGCATTTT
TRBJ2-7,NA,TRBV19,few,CASSPTGSYEQYF,TGTGCCAGTAGTCCCACAGGGTCCTACGAGCAGTACTTC
TRBJ2-7,TRBD1,TRBV19,large,CASSMASDRGYEQYF,TGTGCCAGTAGTATGGCGAGCGACAGGGGGTACGAGCAGTACTTC
TRBJ2-7,NA,TRBV6-5,hyperexpanded,CASSYGRKPYEQYF,TGTGCCAGCAGTTATGGCAGGAAACCTTACGAGCAGTACTTC
TRBJ1-2,NA,TRBV27,large,CASSFSTDSYGYTF,TGTGCCAGCAGTTTTTCGACAGATTCCTATGGCTACACCTTC
TRBJ2-7,TRBD1,TRBV14,medium-sized,CASSWTGTNEQYF,TGTGCCAGCAGTTGGACAGGTACGAATGAGCAGTACTTC
TRBJ2-7,TRBD2,TRBV20-1,medium-sized,CSASGGRVYEQYF,TGCAGTGCTAGTGGCGGGAGGGTTTACGAGCAGTACTTC
TRBJ2-7,TRBD1,TRBV6-5,large,CASTGTGVYEQYF,TGTGCCAGCACCGGGACAGGGGTCTACGAGCAGTACTTC
TRBJ1-2,NA,TRBV11-2,NA,CASSPSGGNYGYTF,TGTGCCAGCAGCCCCAGCGGGGGCAACTATGGCTACACCTTC
TRBJ2-2,NA,TRBV14,medium-sized,CASSQDRGRGAGELFF,TGTGCCAGCAGCCAAGATCGGGGACGAGGGGCCGGGGAGCTGTTTTTT
TRBJ2-7,NA,TRBV19,medium-sized,CATGVGSYEQYF,TGTGCCACGGGGGTGGGCAGCTACGAGCAGTACTTC
TRBJ2-1,NA,TRBV6-4,NA,CAAALDFSSYEQFF,TGTGCAGCAGCCCTGGACTTTAGCTCCTACGAGCAGTTCTTC
TRBJ2-5,TRBD2,TRBV7-3,NA,CASSPAGAGETQYF,TGTGCCAGCAGTCCAGCGGGAGCCGGAGAGACCCAGTACTTC
TRBJ2-1,NA,TRBV7-6,medium-sized,CASSLGPSSYNEQFF,TGTGCCAGCAGCTTAGGACCCAGCTCCTACAATGAGCAGTTCTTC
TRBJ2-2,TRBD2,TRBV11-2,large,CASSFPTSGRRGTGELFF,TGTGCCAGCAGCTTCCCGACTAGCGGGAGAAGAGGGACCGGGGAGCTGTTTTTT
TRBJ2-3,TRBD2,TRBV19,large,CASSSSSLAESTDTQYF,TGTGCCAGTAGTTCTTCATCACTAGCGGAGAGCACAGATACGCAGTATTTT
TRBJ2-1,NA,TRBV19,large,CASSIGASDDNEQFF,TGTGCCAGTAGTATAGGGGCTAGCGACGACAATGAGCAGTTCTTC
TRBJ1-1,TRBD1,TRBV6-4,medium-sized,CASSDTQGAEAFF,TGTGCCAGCAGTGACACACAGGGGGCTGAAGCTTTCTTT
TRBJ2-1,TRBD2,TRBV19,medium-sized,CASSTLAGVSDEQLF,TGTGCCAGTAGTACACTAGCGGGAGTCTCAGATGAGCAGCTCTTC